A selection of T cell receptor beta chains follows, all from one sample in a study of CD8 T cells in ankylosing spondylitis. TCRdb processed the 5' RACE reads anew with MiXCR; each CDR3 protein has one entry. The table has some 250,000 distinct CDR3 sequences, approximately 24% seen once. Sequencing used blood, either unsorted or a sorted T cell fraction (not recorded which). These receptors were obtained from a male donor with ankylosing spondylitis or in good health (not recorded which). The CDR3 runs from the conserved cysteine through the conserved F or W. The D gene is left open where the match is weak. The size of a clone is reported for some rows only, either as once, few or many, or as a class for expanded clones.

d_call: -; j_call: TRBJ2-5; v_call: TRBV20-1; cdr3_length: 14; clone_size: few; cdr3_nt: TGCAGTGCTAGAGAGGGAGAAGCTCAAGAGACCCAGTACTTC; cdr3_aa: CSAREGEAQETQYF
d_call: -; j_call: TRBJ2-1; v_call: TRBV5-6; cdr3_length: 12; clone_size: few; cdr3_nt: TGTGCCAGCAGCTTCCCCCCAGGTGAGCAGTTCTTC; cdr3_aa: CASSFPPGEQFF
d_call: -; j_call: TRBJ1-4; v_call: TRBV11-2; cdr3_length: 13; clone_size: -; cdr3_nt: TGTGCCAGCAGCTTAACGTGGAATGAAAAACTGTTTTTT; cdr3_aa: CASSLTWNEKLFF
d_call: -; j_call: TRBJ1-1; v_call: TRBV20-1; cdr3_length: 15; clone_size: -; cdr3_nt: TGCAGTGCTAGAGACCGGGGGTTCATGAACACTGAAGCTTTCTTT; cdr3_aa: CSARDRGFMNTEAFF
d_call: -; j_call: TRBJ2-6; v_call: TRBV10-3; cdr3_length: 15; clone_size: -; cdr3_nt: TGTGCCATCAGTGAGGGCCTCTCTGGGGCCAACGTCCTGACTTTC; cdr3_aa: CAISEGLSGANVLTF
d_call: -; j_call: TRBJ2-6; v_call: TRBV10-3; cdr3_length: 17; clone_size: -; cdr3_nt: TGTGCCATCAGTGACCCCACAGGGAGCTCTGGGGCCAACGTCCTGACTTTC; cdr3_aa: CAISDPTGSSGANVLTF
d_call: -; j_call: TRBJ2-2; v_call: TRBV7-2; cdr3_length: 13; clone_size: -; cdr3_nt: TGTGCCAGCAGCTGGCCCTGGGGAGGGGAGCTGTTTTTT; cdr3_aa: CASSWPWGGELFF
d_call: -; j_call: TRBJ2-6; v_call: TRBV10-3; cdr3_length: 16; clone_size: -; cdr3_nt: TGTGCCATCCCGGGACCGCCAATATCTGGGGCCAACGTCCTGACTTTC; cdr3_aa: CAIPGPPISGANVLTF
d_call: -; j_call: TRBJ2-6; v_call: TRBV6-5; cdr3_length: 15; clone_size: -; cdr3_nt: TGTGCCAGCAGTTACAGGAACGCGGGGGCCAACGTCCTGACTTTC; cdr3_aa: CASSYRNAGANVLTF
d_call: -; j_call: TRBJ2-3; v_call: TRBV5-1; cdr3_length: 15; clone_size: -; cdr3_nt: TGCGCCAGCAGTCCTGGCAGGCTCGCCTACGATACGCAGTATTTT; cdr3_aa: CASSPGRLAYDTQYF
d_call: -; j_call: TRBJ2-6; v_call: TRBV7-2; cdr3_length: 15; clone_size: many; cdr3_nt: TGTGCCAGCAGCTTAGGTCCCGCGGGGGCCAACGTCCTGACTTTC; cdr3_aa: CASSLGPAGANVLTF
d_call: -; j_call: TRBJ2-7; v_call: TRBV12-2; cdr3_length: 13; clone_size: -; cdr3_nt: TGTGCAAGTCGCTTAAAGTTGGAGAACGAGCAGTACTTC; cdr3_aa: CASRLKLENEQYF
d_call: -; j_call: TRBJ1-5; v_call: TRBV20-1; cdr3_length: 14; clone_size: few; cdr3_nt: TGCAGTGCTAGGTCTGAGTATAGCAATCAGCCCCAGCATTTT; cdr3_aa: CSARSEYSNQPQHF
d_call: TRBD2; j_call: TRBJ2-1; v_call: TRBV20-1; cdr3_length: 13; clone_size: -; cdr3_nt: TGCAGCGCCACCGGGACTAGTGATGGTGAGCAGTTCTTC; cdr3_aa: CSATGTSDGEQFF
d_call: -; j_call: TRBJ2-3; v_call: TRBV2; cdr3_length: 17; clone_size: few; cdr3_nt: TGTGCCAGCAGCCCGAGGAGCAGGACCCCTAGCACAGATACGCAGTATTTT; cdr3_aa: CASSPRSRTPSTDTQYF
d_call: -; j_call: TRBJ2-1; v_call: TRBV20-1; cdr3_length: 15; clone_size: few; cdr3_nt: TGCAGTGCTAGTTACGCCAGCAAGATCTACAATGAGCAGTTCTTC; cdr3_aa: CSASYASKIYNEQFF
d_call: TRBD2; j_call: TRBJ2-5; v_call: TRBV7-2; cdr3_length: 15; clone_size: once; cdr3_nt: TGTGCCAGCAGCTTGGATTCAGGGAGGGTCGGCGCCCAGTACTTC; cdr3_aa: CASSLDSGRVGAQYF
d_call: TRBD2; j_call: TRBJ2-7; v_call: TRBV6-1; cdr3_length: 16; clone_size: many; cdr3_nt: TGTGCCAGCATCGGAACCAGACTAGCCCCCACTGGCGAGCAGTACTTC; cdr3_aa: CASIGTRLAPTGEQYF
d_call: -; j_call: TRBJ2-7; v_call: TRBV29-1; cdr3_length: 12; clone_size: few; cdr3_nt: TGCAGCGTTGGAGAAGGGACCTACGAGCAGTACTTC; cdr3_aa: CSVGEGTYEQYF
d_call: -; j_call: TRBJ1-5; v_call: TRBV20-1; cdr3_length: 17; clone_size: many; cdr3_nt: TGCAGTGCTAGTCCCGGGGAACAGCTGGGGAGCAATCAGCCCCAGCATTTT; cdr3_aa: CSASPGEQLGSNQPQHF
d_call: TRBD2; j_call: TRBJ2-7; v_call: TRBV12-3/TRBV12-4; cdr3_length: 15; clone_size: many; cdr3_nt: TGTGCCAGCAGTTTGACTAGCGGGGGATCTTACGAGCAGTACTTC; cdr3_aa: CASSLTSGGSYEQYF
d_call: TRBD2; j_call: TRBJ2-3; v_call: TRBV20-1; cdr3_length: 15; clone_size: few; cdr3_nt: TGCAGTGCTCCTTGGGGAGCGGGGGGTAAAGATACGCAGTATTTT; cdr3_aa: CSAPWGAGGKDTQYF
d_call: TRBD1; j_call: TRBJ1-6; v_call: TRBV12-3/TRBV12-4; cdr3_length: 15; clone_size: -; cdr3_nt: TGTGCCAGCAGTTTGGCCAAAGGGGGCGCATCACCCCTCCACTTT; cdr3_aa: CASSLAKGGASPLHF
d_call: -; j_call: TRBJ2-4; v_call: TRBV6-5; cdr3_length: 11; clone_size: few; cdr3_nt: TGTGCCAGCAGCGGAAAAAACATTCAGTACTTC; cdr3_aa: CASSGKNIQYF
d_call: -; j_call: TRBJ2-1; v_call: TRBV12-3/TRBV12-4; cdr3_length: 11; clone_size: few; cdr3_nt: TGTGCCAGCAGCCTCGGCAGGGTGCAGTTCTTC; cdr3_aa: CASSLGRVQFF
d_call: -; j_call: TRBJ2-2; v_call: TRBV12-3/TRBV12-4; cdr3_length: 14; clone_size: -; cdr3_nt: TGTGCCAGCAGTTTATGGTTTCCAACCGGGGAGCTGTTTTTT; cdr3_aa: CASSLWFPTGELFF
d_call: -; j_call: TRBJ2-2; v_call: TRBV20-1; cdr3_length: 14; clone_size: -; cdr3_nt: TGCAGTGCTAGAGAGCTAGCGAACACCGGGGAGCTGTTTTTT; cdr3_aa: CSARELANTGELFF
d_call: -; j_call: TRBJ1-6; v_call: TRBV4-1; cdr3_length: 17; clone_size: many; cdr3_nt: TGCGCCAGCAGCCAAGATTTCGGGGTTGACTATAATTCACCCCTCCACTTT; cdr3_aa: CASSQDFGVDYNSPLHF
d_call: TRBD2; j_call: TRBJ2-3; v_call: TRBV7-2; cdr3_length: 16; clone_size: many; cdr3_nt: TGTGCCAGCAGCTTTAGCGGGGGGGCCGGGGCAGATACGCAGTATTTT; cdr3_aa: CASSFSGGAGADTQYF
d_call: -; j_call: TRBJ1-2; v_call: TRBV12-3/TRBV12-4; cdr3_length: 12; clone_size: many; cdr3_nt: TGTGCCAGCAGTCGCCTCACCTATGGCTACACCTTC; cdr3_aa: CASSRLTYGYTF
d_call: TRBD2; j_call: TRBJ2-7; v_call: TRBV5-1; cdr3_length: 16; clone_size: -; cdr3_nt: TGCGCCAGCAGCCGTAACGGACTAGCGGGTACGACTGTGCAGTACTTC; cdr3_aa: CASSRNGLAGTTVQYF
d_call: -; j_call: TRBJ2-1; v_call: TRBV6-1; cdr3_length: 14; clone_size: -; cdr3_nt: TGTGCCAGCAGTACGGTACGCTCCTACAATGAGCAGTTCTTC; cdr3_aa: CASSTVRSYNEQFF
d_call: TRBD2; j_call: TRBJ2-1; v_call: TRBV24-1; cdr3_length: 17; clone_size: -; cdr3_nt: TGTGCCACCAGTGCCTACGGGCGGGGGGTTCCCGCGGATGAGCAGTTCTTC; cdr3_aa: CATSAYGRGVPADEQFF
d_call: -; j_call: TRBJ1-2; v_call: TRBV20-1; cdr3_length: 11; clone_size: many; cdr3_nt: TGCAAAGGTGCAGGGTTGTATGGCTACACCTTC; cdr3_aa: CKGAGLYGYTF
d_call: -; j_call: TRBJ2-6; v_call: TRBV29-1; cdr3_length: 14; clone_size: many; cdr3_nt: TGCAGCGTTGATAAGGGTTCAGGGGCCAACGTCCTGACTTTC; cdr3_aa: CSVDKGSGANVLTF
d_call: -; j_call: TRBJ2-3; v_call: TRBV5-6; cdr3_length: 15; clone_size: -; cdr3_nt: TGTGCCAGCAGCCCCTGGCTCCTCTGCACAGATACGCAGTATTTT; cdr3_aa: CASSPWLLCTDTQYF
d_call: TRBD2; j_call: TRBJ2-7; v_call: TRBV20-1; cdr3_length: 15; clone_size: -; cdr3_nt: TGCAGTGCTAGCCTGGCTTCGGGGGGATACTACGAGCAGTACTTC; cdr3_aa: CSASLASGGYYEQYF
d_call: TRBD2; j_call: TRBJ2-2; v_call: TRBV5-4; cdr3_length: 16; clone_size: -; cdr3_nt: TGTGCCAGCAGCTCTCTAGCGGGGACGAACACCGGGGAGCTGTTTTTT; cdr3_aa: CASSSLAGTNTGELFF
d_call: TRBD1; j_call: TRBJ2-7; v_call: TRBV10-3; cdr3_length: 14; clone_size: few; cdr3_nt: TGTGCCGTAACACCCGGGACAGTTACCCACGAGCAGTACTTC; cdr3_aa: CAVTPGTVTHEQYF
d_call: -; j_call: TRBJ2-3; v_call: TRBV20-1; cdr3_length: 15; clone_size: many; cdr3_nt: TGCAGTGCTAGAGTCCCCCACCTACGGGAAGATACGCAGTATTTT; cdr3_aa: CSARVPHLREDTQYF
d_call: -; j_call: TRBJ2-5; v_call: TRBV12-3/TRBV12-4; cdr3_length: 12; clone_size: -; cdr3_nt: TGTGCCAGCGGGGTGCGGCAAGAGACCCAGTACTTC; cdr3_aa: CASGVRQETQYF
d_call: -; j_call: TRBJ1-1; v_call: TRBV3-1; cdr3_length: 13; clone_size: once; cdr3_nt: TGTGCCAGCAGCCACGGGGCGGTGGCTGAAGCTTTCTTT; cdr3_aa: CASSHGAVAEAFF
d_call: TRBD2; j_call: TRBJ2-3; v_call: TRBV12-3/TRBV12-4; cdr3_length: 13; clone_size: many; cdr3_nt: TGTGCCAGCAGTTTGTTGGCGGGGGGGGCGCAGTATTTT; cdr3_aa: CASSLLAGGAQYF
d_call: -; j_call: TRBJ1-4; v_call: TRBV6-6; cdr3_length: 13; clone_size: once; cdr3_nt: TGTGCCAGCATAAGGGCTGGAAGGGAAAAACTGTTTTTT; cdr3_aa: CASIRAGREKLFF
d_call: -; j_call: TRBJ2-5; v_call: TRBV2; cdr3_length: 12; clone_size: many; cdr3_nt: TGTGCCAGCAATCCAGGCCAAGAGACCCAGTACTTC; cdr3_aa: CASNPGQETQYF
d_call: -; j_call: TRBJ2-7; v_call: TRBV29-1; cdr3_length: 13; clone_size: many; cdr3_nt: TGCAGCGTTGGGCCCGGGGGTGGGTACGAGCAGTACTTC; cdr3_aa: CSVGPGGGYEQYF
d_call: -; j_call: TRBJ2-5; v_call: TRBV7-8; cdr3_length: 14; clone_size: -; cdr3_nt: TGTGCCAGCAGCTGGAGCAGTTCCCAAGAGACCCAGTACTTC; cdr3_aa: CASSWSSSQETQYF
d_call: -; j_call: TRBJ1-1; v_call: TRBV12-3/TRBV12-4; cdr3_length: 13; clone_size: few; cdr3_nt: TGTGCCAGCAACTGGAGGGAGGGCACTGAAGCTTTCTTT; cdr3_aa: CASNWREGTEAFF
d_call: -; j_call: TRBJ2-3; v_call: TRBV20-1; cdr3_length: 17; clone_size: few; cdr3_nt: TGCAGTGCTAGAGACCAAGACGGGACCCAGCGGATAGATACGCAGTATTTT; cdr3_aa: CSARDQDGTQRIDTQYF
d_call: -; j_call: TRBJ2-7; v_call: TRBV20-1; cdr3_length: 13; clone_size: -; cdr3_nt: TGCAGTGCCAAGCGGCCGGGGTCCTACGAGCAGTACTTC; cdr3_aa: CSAKRPGSYEQYF
d_call: -; j_call: TRBJ2-1; v_call: TRBV20-1; cdr3_length: 12; clone_size: -; cdr3_nt: TGCAGTGCCTTAACAGCGCACAATGAGCAGTTCTTC; cdr3_aa: CSALTAHNEQFF
d_call: -; j_call: TRBJ2-5; v_call: TRBV20-1; cdr3_length: 15; clone_size: few; cdr3_nt: TGCAGTGCTGACCCCGGGACCGGGCAATTGGAGACCCAGTACTTC; cdr3_aa: CSADPGTGQLETQYF
d_call: -; j_call: TRBJ2-1; v_call: TRBV30; cdr3_length: 15; clone_size: many; cdr3_nt: TGTGCCTGGAGTGATTCCGGGGGCCCATACAATGAGCAGTTCTTC; cdr3_aa: CAWSDSGGPYNEQFF